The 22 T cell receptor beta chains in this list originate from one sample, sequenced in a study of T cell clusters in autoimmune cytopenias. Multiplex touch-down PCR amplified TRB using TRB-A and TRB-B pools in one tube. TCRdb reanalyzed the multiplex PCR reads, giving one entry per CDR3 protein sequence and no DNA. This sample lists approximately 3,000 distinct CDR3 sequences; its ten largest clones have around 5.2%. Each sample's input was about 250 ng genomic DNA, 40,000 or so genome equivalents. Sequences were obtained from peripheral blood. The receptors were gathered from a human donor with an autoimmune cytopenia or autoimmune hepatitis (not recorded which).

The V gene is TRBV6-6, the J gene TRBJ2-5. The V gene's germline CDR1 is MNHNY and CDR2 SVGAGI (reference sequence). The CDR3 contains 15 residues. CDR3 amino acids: CASSYHLTSTETQYF.

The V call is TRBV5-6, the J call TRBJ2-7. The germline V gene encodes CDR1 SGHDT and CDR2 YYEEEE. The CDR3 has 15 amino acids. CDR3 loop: CASSLGANSPYEQYF.

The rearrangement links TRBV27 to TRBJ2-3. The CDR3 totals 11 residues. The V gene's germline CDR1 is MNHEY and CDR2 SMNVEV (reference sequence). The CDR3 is CASSSLDTQYF.

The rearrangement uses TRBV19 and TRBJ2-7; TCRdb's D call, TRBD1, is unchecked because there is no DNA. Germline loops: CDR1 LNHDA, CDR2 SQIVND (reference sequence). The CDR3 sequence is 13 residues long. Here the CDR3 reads CASSVTEYNEQYF.

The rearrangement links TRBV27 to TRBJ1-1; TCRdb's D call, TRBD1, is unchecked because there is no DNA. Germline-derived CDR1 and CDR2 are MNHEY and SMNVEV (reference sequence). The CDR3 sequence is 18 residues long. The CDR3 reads CASSMAKSGTRGYTEAFF.

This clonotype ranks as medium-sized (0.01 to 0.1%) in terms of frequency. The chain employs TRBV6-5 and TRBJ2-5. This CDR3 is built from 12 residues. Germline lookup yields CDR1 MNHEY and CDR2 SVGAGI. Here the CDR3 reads CASSYSGETQYF.

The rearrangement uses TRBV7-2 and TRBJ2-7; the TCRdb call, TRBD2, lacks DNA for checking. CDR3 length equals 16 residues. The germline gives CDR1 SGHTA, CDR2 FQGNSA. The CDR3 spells CASSLLPSGTSYEQYF. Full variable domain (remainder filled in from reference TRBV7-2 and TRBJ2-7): GAGVSQSPSNKVTEKGKDVELRCDPISGHTALYWYRQSLGQGLEFLIYFQGNSAPDKSGLPSDRFSAERTGGSVSTLTIQRTQQEDSAVYLCASSLLPSGTSYEQYFGPGTRLTVT.

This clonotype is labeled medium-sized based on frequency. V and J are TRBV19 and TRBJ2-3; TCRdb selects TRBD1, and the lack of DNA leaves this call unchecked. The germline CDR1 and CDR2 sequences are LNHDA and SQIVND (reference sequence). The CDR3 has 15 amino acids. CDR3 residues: CASSILSRETDTQYF.

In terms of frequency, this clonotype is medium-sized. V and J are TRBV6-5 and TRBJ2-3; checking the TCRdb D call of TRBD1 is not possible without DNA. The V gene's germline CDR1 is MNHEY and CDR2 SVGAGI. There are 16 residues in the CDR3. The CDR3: CASSLQGWSSTDTQYF.

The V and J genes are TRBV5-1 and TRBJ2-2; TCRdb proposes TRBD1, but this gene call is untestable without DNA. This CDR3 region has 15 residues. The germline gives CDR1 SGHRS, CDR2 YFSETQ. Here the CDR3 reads CASSLGQGDTGELFF.

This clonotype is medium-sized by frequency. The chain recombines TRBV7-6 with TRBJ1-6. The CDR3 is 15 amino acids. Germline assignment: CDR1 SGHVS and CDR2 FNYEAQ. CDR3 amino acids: CASSLDLKPNSPLHF. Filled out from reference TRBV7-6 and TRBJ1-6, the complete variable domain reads GAGVSQSPRYKVTKRGQDVALRCDPISGHVSLYWYRQALGQGPEFLTYFNYEAQQDKSGLPNDRFSAERPEGSISTLTIQRTEQRDSAMYRCASSLDLKPNSPLHFGNGTRLTVT.

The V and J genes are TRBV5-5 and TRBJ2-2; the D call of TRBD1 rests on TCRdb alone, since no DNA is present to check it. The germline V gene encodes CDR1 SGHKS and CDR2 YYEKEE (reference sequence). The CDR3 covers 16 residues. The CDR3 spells CASSYGDREDTGELFF.

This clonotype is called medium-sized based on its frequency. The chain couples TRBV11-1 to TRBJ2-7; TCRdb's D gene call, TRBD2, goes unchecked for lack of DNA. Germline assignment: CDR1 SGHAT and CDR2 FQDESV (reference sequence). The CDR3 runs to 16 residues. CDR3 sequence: CASSLLGPLLPYEQYF. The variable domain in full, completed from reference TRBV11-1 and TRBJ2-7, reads EAEVAQSPRYKITEKSQAVAFWCDPISGHATLYWYRQILGQGPELLVQFQDESVVDDSQLPKDRFSAERLKGVDSTLKIQPAELGDSAMYLCASSLLGPLLPYEQYFGPGTRLTVT.

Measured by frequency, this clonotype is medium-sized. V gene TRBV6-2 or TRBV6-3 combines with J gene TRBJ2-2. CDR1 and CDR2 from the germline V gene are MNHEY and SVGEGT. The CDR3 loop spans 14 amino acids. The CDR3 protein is CASIALSNTGELFF.

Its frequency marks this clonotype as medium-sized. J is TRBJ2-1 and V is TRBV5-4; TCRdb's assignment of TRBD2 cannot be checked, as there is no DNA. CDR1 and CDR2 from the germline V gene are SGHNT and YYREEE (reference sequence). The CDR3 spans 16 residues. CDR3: CASSLVWTSGYNEQFF.

The CDR3: CATSKGLADSTDTQYF. The genes are TRBV15 and TRBJ2-3; TCRdb reports TRBD2, a call that lacks DNA to check it against. The CDR3 length is 16 residues. Germline V gene data show CDR1 as LNHNV and CDR2 as YYDKDF (reference sequence).

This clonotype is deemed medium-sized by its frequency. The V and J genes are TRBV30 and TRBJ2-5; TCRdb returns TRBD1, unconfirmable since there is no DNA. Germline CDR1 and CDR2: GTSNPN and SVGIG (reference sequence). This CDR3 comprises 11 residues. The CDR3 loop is CAWSGGETQYF.

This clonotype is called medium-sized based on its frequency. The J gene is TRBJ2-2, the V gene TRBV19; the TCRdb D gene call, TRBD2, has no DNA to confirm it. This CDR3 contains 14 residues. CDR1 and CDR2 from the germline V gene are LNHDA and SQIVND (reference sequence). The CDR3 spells CASSGLAGLGELFF.

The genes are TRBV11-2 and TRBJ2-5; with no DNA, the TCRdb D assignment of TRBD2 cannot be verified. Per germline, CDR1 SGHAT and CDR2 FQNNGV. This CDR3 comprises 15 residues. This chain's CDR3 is CASSLSSGRRETQYF.

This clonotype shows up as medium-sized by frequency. This chain's CDR3 is CASSLDTEAFF. The chain uses TRBV5-6 and TRBJ1-1. Looked up from germline, CDR1 is SGHDT and CDR2 is YYEEEE. The CDR3 loop spans 11 amino acids.

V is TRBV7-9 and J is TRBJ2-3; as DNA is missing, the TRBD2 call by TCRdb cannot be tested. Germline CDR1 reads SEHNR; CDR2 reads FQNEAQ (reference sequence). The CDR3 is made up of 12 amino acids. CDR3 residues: CASSLPWDSQYF.

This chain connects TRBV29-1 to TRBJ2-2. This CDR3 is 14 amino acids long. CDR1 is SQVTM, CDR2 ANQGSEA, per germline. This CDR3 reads CSVVSTTGTGELFF.